This T cell receptor beta chain was identified during a study of T cell responses to AZD1222 COVID-19 vaccine (dated by TCRdb to 2020 to 2023). About the full investigation: AZD1222 recipients whose second dose came at about 4 weeks and those whose second dose came at about 12 weeks were combined into one group, since spike-specific TCR depth and breadth did not differ between the two schedules. TCR sequencing covered 230 or so trial participants: 200 to 220 given two doses of AZD1222 and approximately 26 given two doses of MenACWY control vaccine. Enrollment into the trials was organized by age into subgroups of 18-55, 56-69 and 70-plus years, and those subgroups contained roughly 160, 29 and 62 TCR-sequenced participants, respectively. What the work shows at the level of the full study, not this receptor alone: Nearly half of unique spike-specific TCRs reportedly recognized epitopes outside regions mutated in the B.1.351 and B.1.1.7 variants. Because no day 14 peak-response samples were available, the repertoires could be characterized only after the peak T cell response. Participants were mostly white British, with more females than males. The authors suggested clonal diversity may have been underestimated. In the small 56-69-year group, the increase in depth fell short of significance, most likely because of low power. After two AZD1222 doses, spike-specific TCR breadth and depth were significantly higher than at day 0 and than in MenACWY recipients. CD4 TCRs associated with the vaccine covered the entire spike protein, and the dominant responses were in regions 160-218 and 743-854. Conclusions about previously exposed vaccinees were limited because only six AZD1222 recipients were SARS-CoV-2 seropositive at baseline.

Including cysteine and phenylalanine, the CDR3 has 15 amino acids. CDR3 DNA only is kept here, 45 bases in frame from base 1. V loses 0 bases, J loses 5 bases, and the germline ends lie 10 bases apart. From a lookup of the germline V gene, CDR1 and CDR2 are LGHNA and YNFKEQ. Points on this clone: No cognate antigen has been identified for it. No quality values exist for individual bases; no much larger clone is one base distant.

The time point tag for this specimen amounts to: baseline before first vaccination. Samples from vaccinated people were obtained from the UK trials COV001 and COV002, which included a single-blind randomized controlled phase 2/3 trial of AZD1222 (ChAdOx1 nCoV-19) in healthy adults. For TCRbeta chain sequencing, PBMC samples were collected from trial participants at day 0 and at day 28 after the second dose. The CDR3 regions of human TCRbeta chains were analyzed by immunosequencing. In the original analysis: TCRs in the repertoires were compared against a reference library of SARS-CoV-2-specific TCRs that had been generated with the MIRA antigen-specificity platform. Breadth was defined as the fraction of unique TCRs that were SARS-CoV-2-associated. Depth was defined as the fraction of total T cells that were SARS-CoV-2-associated. Using the MIRA data, every spike-specific TCR was mapped to the spike region that the TCR reacted to and assigned to either a CD4 or a CD8 class. Log10-transformed breadth and depth values were compared by one-way ANOVA with Sidak's multiple comparisons tests. Not all clones reach the TCRdb copy of this immuneACCESS table, which keeps in-frame sequences only. Checked studies attribute under half of the gap to unresolved V genes and leave the rest unexplained. D and trimming were read from the DNA, whereas the V and J calls and clone size are those reported in that table. The sample data list 150,000 to 200,000 clones, and roughly nine tenths of these were observed just once. The top ten clones comprise around 1.6% of the sample.

Sequencing was performed on peripheral blood, taken on day 0 of AZD1222 vaccination. The sequence came from an adult in good health. The chain uses TRBV4-2 and TRBJ1-4, with the D gene not confidently named. The encoded CDR3 is CASSQDKAGNEKLFF. In nucleotides, the sequence is TGTGCCAGCAGCCAAGATAAAGCGGGGAATGAAAAACTGTTTTTT.